Included here is one T cell receptor (beta chain) sequence, with context. These data belong to a study of T-cell reconstitution after alpha-beta-depleted transplantation in children. The CDR3 runs to 15 residues. Library preparation (for TCRbeta) was performed with unique molecular identifiers. From the PCR reads, TCRdb called clonotypes with MiXCR, one entry per CDR3 protein. Of a few hundred thousand distinct CDR3 sequences in the sample, 11% were seen once. Source: peripheral blood, taken 180 days after TCRalphabeta/CD19-depleted stem cell transplant. This clonotype was sampled from a male patient aged 2 to 10 who had a stem cell transplant for chronic granulomatous disease, so the T cells may come from the graft donor. The chain joins TRBV21-1 to TRBJ2-7; the table's D call, TRBD2, was not checked against the DNA. TRBV21-1 is designated a pseudogene. The DNA of the CDR3 is TGTGCCAGCAGCAAAGGGGTACTAGTAAGTTACGAGCAGTACTTC. It translates to CASSKGVLVSYEQYF.